The 7 T cell receptor beta chains presented below share a single source sample, sequenced in a study of control samples from healthy donors and cancer patients (dated by TCRdb to about 2020). Library method: the immunoSEQ multiplex PCR assay. The table was pulled from immuneACCESS by TCRdb, which kept in-frame rearrangements only. Such tables lose some clones; where checked, under half of the loss comes from unresolved V genes, and the rest has no known cause. For this sample there are about 81,000 clones; roughly 94% appear just once. The ten largest make up roughly 5% of the sample. Sample: blood. Receptors were obtained from a woman between 18 and 30 years old in good health.

The chain uses TRBV27 and TRBJ2-7; D perhaps matches TRBD1 (5 bases). CDR3 length: 13 residues. Deletions cut 2 bases from V and 6 bases from J, with 11 bases between. CDR1 is MNHEY and CDR2 is SMNVEV in the germline V gene (reference sequence). The CDR3 DNA sequence: TGTGCCAGCAGTTTAGGGTTTAGGGGCGAGCAGTACTTC. Translated: CASSLGFRGEQYF.

V and J are TRBV10-1 and TRBJ2-6, with TRBD1 matching over 8 bases. Trimming cost V 4 bases and J 6 bases; bases outside gene matches: 8. The CDR3 runs 16 residues. Per the germline V gene, CDR1 is WNHNN and CDR2 is SYGVQD (reference sequence). This CDR3 is CASSGRGQPEANVLTF. The CDR3 DNA is TGCGCCAGCAGTGGCAGGGGGCAGCCAGAGGCCAACGTCCTGACTTTC.

This sequence joins TRBV12-3 or TRBV12-4 and TRBJ2-2; the D is unclear. The CDR3 extends over 12 amino acids. With 1 base removed from V and 8 bases from J, the gap between germline ends came to 5 bases. The CDR3 DNA reads as TGTGCCAGCAGTTTAGTTGCTGGGGAGCTGTTTTTT. It specifies CASSLVAGELFF.

This rearrangement joins TRBV6-4 to TRBJ1-2; TRBD1 is a possible D gene (5 bases). Germline CDR1 and CDR2: MRHNA and SNTAGT. This CDR3 comprises 13 residues. V gave up 4 bases and J gave up 7 bases, with 13 bases separating them. Here the CDR3 DNA reads TGTGCCAGCAGTGGGGGACCGAGCTTTGGCTACACCTTC. This sequence encodes CASSGGPSFGYTF.

The chain couples TRBV28 to TRBJ1-1; no definite D call. The CDR3 length is 11 residues. CDR1 and CDR2 from the germline V gene are MDHEN and SYDVKM. Trimming pared 10 bases from V and 0 bases from J, leaving 6 bases between. This chain's CDR3 is CATQMNTEAFF. CDR3 nucleotide sequence: TGTGCCACCCAAATGAACACTGAAGCTTTCTTT. Full variable domain (remainder filled in from reference TRBV28 and TRBJ1-1): DVKVTQSSRYLVKRTGEKVFLECVQDMDHENMFWYRQDPGLGLRLIYFSYDVKMKEKGDIPEGYSVSREKKERFSLILESASTNQTSMYLCATQMNTEAFFGQGTRLTVV.

This chain uses TRBV29-1 with TRBJ2-6, with D uncertain. The V gene lost 6 bases and the J gene lost 1 base, with 4 bases spanning the gap. From germline, CDR1 is SQVTM and CDR2 ANQGSEA. The CDR3 is 12 residues long. CDR3: CSVESGANVLTF. DNA for the CDR3: TGCAGCGTGGAATCTGGGGCCAACGTCCTGACTTTC.

The chain has TRBV4-1 and TRBJ2-3, with D unresolved. The V gene lost 4 bases and the J gene lost 0 bases, with 17 bases spanning the gap. CDR3 length: 17 residues. Germline lookup yields CDR1 MGHRA and CDR2 YSYEKL. In DNA, the CDR3 is TGCGCCAGCAGCCGCGGAACCGTTACGCCTAGCACAGATACGCAGTATTTT. It yields the protein CASSRGTVTPSTDTQYF.